This T cell receptor (beta chain) was identified during a study of CD8 T cells in ankylosing spondylitis. Study-wide findings and caveats: Reportedly, significant enrichment of disease-linked clones occurred in matched ankylosing spondylitis synovial fluid. Characteristic of ankylosing spondylitis blood, it appeared, was a TCR beta motif comprising 7 to 9 highly homologous variants.

The V gene lost 6 bases and the J gene lost 5 bases, with 16 bases spanning the gap. The CDR3 length is 13 residues. Germline values: CDR1 SQVTM, CDR2 ANQGSEA. Of note for this clonotype: Its specificity is not known.

A single record per CDR3 protein comes from TCRdb applying MiXCR to the 5' RACE reads. The table shows roughly 440,000 distinct CDR3 sequences, with 17% occurring only once. Material for sequencing was blood, either unsorted or a sorted T cell fraction (not recorded which). The chain joins TRBV29-1 to TRBJ1-1; TRBD1 is a possible D gene (5 bases). The sequence derives from a male donor with ankylosing spondylitis. CDR3 in DNA: TGCAGCGTACACAGAGGTGGGGGGACTGAAGCTTTCTTT. It translates to CSVHRGGGTEAFF.